This T cell receptor beta chain originates from a study of T cells in localized non-small cell lung cancer. Points from the study as a whole: Adjacent lung had a median around 60 of the 100 largest tumor clones. With higher T cell density in blood came longer overall survival.

This CDR3 has 13 residues. V was clipped by 5 bases and J by 1 base; unmatched bases: 0. The germline CDR1 and CDR2 sequences are SGHTA and FQGNSA. With respect to this clone: Antigen specificity is unknown.

The method was immunoSEQ multiplex PCR; TCRdb's version includes in-frame clones alone and lacks a portion of them. The sample includes tens of thousands of clones, around 82% of them seen just once. The sample consisted of PBMCs, taken before any cancer treatment. This TCR came from a man between 40 and 70 years old with stage II lung adenocarcinoma. The rearrangement links TRBV7-2 to TRBJ1-1, with TRBD1 matching 8 bases. The CDR3 reads CASSGQGNTEAFF. The DNA for the CDR3 is TGTGCCAGCAGCGGACAGGGGAACACTGAAGCTTTCTTT.